Presented here are 24 T cell receptor beta chains from one specimen sequenced in a study of blood T cell repertoires in COVID-19. Only in-frame clones appear in the TCRdb table, and some are missing; sequencing was by immunoSEQ multiplex PCR. The sample has 250,000 to 300,000 clones; approximately 89% are singletons. Sequencing used peripheral blood. The receptors were gathered from a young woman with COVID-19, enrolled during active disease.

The CDR3, as DNA: TGCGCCAGCAGCTTAGAGGGAGGTTTGAACACCGGGGAGCTGTTTTTT. It is translated as CASSLEGGLNTGELFF. V is TRBV5-1 and J is TRBJ2-2; D possibly corresponds to TRBD2 (6 bases). The CDR3 loop spans 16 amino acids. Trimming shortened V by 2 bases and J by 1 base, and 12 bases separated the two germline ends. Germline V gene data show CDR1 as SGHRS and CDR2 as YFSETQ.

This chain connects TRBV10-2 to TRBJ2-2; possible D gene TRBD2, 6 bases. Trimming shortened V by 4 bases and J by 8 bases, and 17 bases separated the two germline ends. Germline loops: CDR1 WSHSY, CDR2 SAAADI. This CDR3 contains 15 residues. The CDR3 loop reads CASSAVLAGAGELFF. The DNA of the CDR3 is TGCGCCAGCAGTGCGGTACTAGCCGGAGCGGGGGAGCTGTTTTTT.

The CDR3 region has the DNA TGTGCCAGCACGGACAGCCCGGACCCCGGGGAGCTGTTTTTT. Encoded protein: CASTDSPDPGELFF. The chain couples TRBV27 to TRBJ2-2, with D perhaps TRBD1 (6 bases). The CDR3 has 14 amino acids. Per germline, CDR1 MNHEY and CDR2 SMNVEV (reference sequence). V gave up 7 bases and J gave up 6 bases, with 15 bases separating them.

The rearrangement uses TRBV9 and TRBJ1-3; D is uncertain. The germline V gene has CDR1 SGDLS and CDR2 YYNGEE. Trimming removed 0 bases at V and 1 base at J, with 5 bases between. This CDR3 spans 14 amino acids. The CDR3 DNA follows: TGTGCCAGCAGCGTAGACGGTTCTGGAAACACCATATATTTT. Its protein is CASSVDGSGNTIYF.

V is TRBV27 and J is TRBJ2-7; 7 positions match TRBD1. This CDR3 has 16 residues. The V gene's germline CDR1 is MNHEY and CDR2 SMNVEV (reference sequence). The V gene end was trimmed by 3 bases and the J gene end by 0 bases; junction bases not matched to a gene: 8. The CDR3 DNA reads TGTGCCAGCAGTTTGATTCCAGGGGGTAGCTCCTACGAGCAGTACTTC. It encodes CASSLIPGGSSYEQYF.

This chain uses TRBV28 with TRBJ1-5, with D perhaps TRBD1 (6 bases). Trimming stripped 6 bases from V and 4 bases from J, with 16 bases between. The germline V gene has CDR1 MDHEN and CDR2 SYDVKM. This CDR3 is built from 15 residues. CDR3 bases: TGTGCCAGCAGCCCGGGGGGGCCCAGAAATCAGCCCCAGCATTTT. It codes for CASSPGGPRNQPQHF. The full variable domain, with the rest looked up from reference TRBV28 and TRBJ1-5, is DVKVTQSSRYLVKRTGEKVFLECVQDMDHENMFWYRQDPGLGLRLIYFSYDVKMKEKGDIPEGYSVSREKKERFSLILESASTNQTSMYLCASSPGGPRNQPQHFGDGTRLSIL.

This chain connects TRBV19 to TRBJ2-7; 14 bases agree with TRBD2. This CDR3 region has 15 residues. Germline CDR1 reads LNHDA; CDR2 reads SQIVND (reference sequence). After removal of 5 bases from V and 7 bases from J, the junction contained 7 bases not matched to a gene. The CDR3 spells CASSPTSGRAREQYF. The CDR3, as DNA: TGTGCCAGTAGTCCGACTAGCGGGAGGGCCCGGGAGCAGTACTTC.

In its sample, this clone was seen once. This chain links TRBV30 with TRBJ1-2; D unresolved. The V end was cut by 7 bases, the J end by 2 bases, with 14 bases between. Germline V lookup: CDR1 GTSNPN, CDR2 SVGIG (reference sequence). There are 13 residues in the CDR3. The CDR3 sequence is CASESGVNYGYTF. The DNA for the CDR3 is TGTGCCTCTGAAAGCGGGGTCAACTATGGCTACACCTTC.

This chain uses TRBV6-1 with TRBJ2-7; D is perhaps TRBD2 (7 bases). V was pared by 0 bases and J by 3 bases, with 12 bases between. This CDR3 is 15 amino acids long. Germline values: CDR1 MNHNS, CDR2 SASEGT. The CDR3 sequence: CASSEAGGGFYEQYF. The CDR3 nucleotides read TGTGCCAGCAGTGAAGCGGGAGGGGGATTCTACGAGCAGTACTTC.

This clone appeared a single time. V and J are TRBV5-6 and TRBJ2-1, with D possibly matching TRBD2 (6 bases). CDR1 and CDR2 (germline): SGHDT, YYEEEE. The CDR3 has 15 amino acids. V was clipped by 6 bases and J by 3 bases, with 16 bases between them. CDR3 protein: CASNTPADYYNEQFF. DNA of the CDR3: TGTGCCAGCAACACCCCAGCGGACTACTACAATGAGCAGTTCTTC.

J is TRBJ1-2 and V is TRBV27, with no clear D. Trimming removed 6 bases at V and 6 bases at J, with 17 bases between. CDR1 and CDR2 (germline): MNHEY, SMNVEV (reference sequence). The CDR3 spans 14 residues. In nucleotides, the CDR3 is TGTGCCAGCAGCCCTGTGATAAACGCGGATGGCTACACCTTC. Its translation is CASSPVINADGYTF.

The chain combines TRBV5-1 with TRBJ2-1; 12 bases align to TRBD2. The junction had 5 bases not matched to a gene; V was cut back by 4 bases and J by 3 bases. Germline assignment: CDR1 SGHRS and CDR2 YFSETQ. The CDR3 loop spans 16 amino acids. This CDR3 is CASSPLTSGSYNEQFF. CDR3 coding DNA: TGCGCCAGCAGCCCACTGACTAGCGGGAGCTACAATGAGCAGTTCTTC.

V usage is TRBV7-6 and J usage is TRBJ2-5, with 8 positions matching TRBD2. The CDR3 length is 17 residues. J was trimmed by 5 bases and V by 0 bases; bases with no gene match: 11. Germline loops: CDR1 SGHVS, CDR2 FNYEAQ. The CDR3 bases are TGTGCCAGCAGCTTAGCGCCGAACGGGAGGGCCCGGGAGACCCAGTACTTC. Protein sequence: CASSLAPNGRARETQYF.

The V and J genes are TRBV7-8 and TRBJ2-1; the D is unclear. The CDR3 spans 14 residues. Trimming took 1 base from V and 9 from J, leaving 13 bases between them. Looked up from germline, CDR1 is SGHVS and CDR2 is FQNEAQ. CDR3 amino acids: CASSLDATVGEQFF. CDR3 nucleotides: TGTGCCAGCAGCTTAGACGCGACTGTAGGTGAGCAGTTCTTC.

The chain carries TRBV3-1 (or the pseudogene TRBV3-2) and TRBJ2-2, with 7 bases fitting TRBD1. The germline V gene has CDR1 LGHDT and CDR2 YNNKEL (reference sequence). The V and J ends lost 1 base and 2 bases, in that order; junction bases with no gene match: 4. CDR3 length: 16 amino acids. In nucleotides, the CDR3 is TGTGCCAGCAGCCAAGGGTGGGACAGCAACACCGGGGAGCTGTTTTTT. Protein product: CASSQGWDSNTGELFF.

The chain uses TRBV10-3 and TRBJ1-2, with a possible D match to TRBD1 (6 bases). Looked up from germline, CDR1 is ENHRY and CDR2 is SYGVKD. The CDR3 spans 14 residues. The ends were cut back, 7 bases at V and 8 bases at J, with 20 bases in the middle. CDR3 amino acids: CAITQSTGTEGYTF. CDR3 DNA sequence: TGTGCCATCACCCAATCGACAGGAACGGAGGGCTACACCTTC.

The V and J genes are TRBV11-2 and TRBJ2-2, with a weak D call TRBD2 (7 bases). V was trimmed by 3 bases and J by 1 base, leaving 12 bases between them. Germline CDR1 is SGHAT and CDR2 is FQNNGV. The CDR3 loop spans 16 amino acids. The CDR3 sequence: CASSLGGARNTGELFF. In nucleotides, the CDR3 is TGTGCCAGCAGCTTGGGGGGGGCGAGGAACACCGGGGAGCTGTTTTTT. Combining the CDR3 with reference TRBV11-2 and TRBJ2-2 gives the whole variable domain EAGVAQSPRYKIIEKRQSVAFWCNPISGHATLYWYQQILGQGPKLLIQFQNNGVVDDSQLPKDRFSAERLKGVDSTLKIQPAKLEDSAVYLCASSLGGARNTGELFFGEGSRLTVL.

This chain connects TRBV4-1 to TRBJ2-1, with 15 bases aligning to TRBD2. The CDR3 covers 17 residues. From germline, CDR1 is MGHRA and CDR2 YSYEKL. After removal of 8 bases from V and 9 bases from J, the junction contained 14 bases not matched to a gene. CDR3 residues: CASGIGLAGGRGGEQFF. The DNA for the CDR3 is TGCGCCAGCGGGATCGGACTAGCGGGAGGGCGGGGTGGTGAGCAGTTCTTC.

For the CDR3, the DNA is TGTGCCTGGAGTACGACTGCCTTCTCTGGAAACACCATATATTTT. This encodes CAWSTTAFSGNTIYF. The rearrangement uses TRBV30 and TRBJ1-3; D not resolved. CDR1 GTSNPN and CDR2 SVGIG come from the germline V gene (reference sequence). V was pared by 2 bases and J by 0 bases, with 11 bases between. There are 15 residues in the CDR3.

The chain uses TRBV18 and TRBJ2-7, with a tentative D call TRBD1 (6 bases). From germline, CDR1 is KGHSH and CDR2 LQKENI. With 0 bases removed from V and 7 bases from J, the gap between germline ends came to 19 bases. CDR3 length equals 16 residues. CDR3 residues: CASSPPNRASLGEQYF. The DNA of the CDR3 is TGTGCCAGCTCACCACCCAACAGGGCCTCTTTGGGGGAGCAGTACTTC.

The chain employs TRBV2 and TRBJ1-6; no clear D gene. Germline CDR1 reads SNHLY; CDR2 reads FYNNEI. Between the trimmed V and J ends, which lost 5 bases and 3 bases, there was a span of 14 bases. This CDR3 comprises 16 residues. CDR3 residues: CASSFGGPRYNSPLHF. DNA for the CDR3: TGTGCCAGCAGTTTCGGTGGGCCCCGCTATAATTCACCCCTCCACTTT.

This clone was seen a single time. This chain links TRBV19 with TRBJ2-1, with 7 bases aligning to TRBD2. CDR1 and CDR2 from the germline V gene are LNHDA and SQIVND (reference sequence). The CDR3 is made up of 15 amino acids. V trimming: 7 bases; J trimming: 2 bases; junction bases outside the gene matches: 8. The CDR3 here is CASKGEGGAYNEQFF. CDR3 coding DNA: TGTGCCAGTAAAGGTGAGGGAGGGGCCTACAATGAGCAGTTCTTC.

This chain links TRBV30 with TRBJ2-1; TRBD2 agrees at 11 bases. The CDR3 spans 14 residues. CDR1 and CDR2 from the germline V gene are GTSNPN and SVGIG (reference sequence). J gave up 9 bases and V 4 bases, and 8 bases lay outside the gene matches. In DNA form, the CDR3 reads TGTGCCTGGACACGAACTAGCGGGAGAGTTGAGCAGTTCTTC. This sequence encodes CAWTRTSGRVEQFF.

The V and J genes are TRBV30 and TRBJ1-3; D unclear. V lost 3 bases and J 6 bases, leaving 6 bases between the germline ends. The length of the CDR3 is 11 residues. Germline lookup yields CDR1 GTSNPN and CDR2 SVGIG (reference sequence). CDR3 sequence reads: CAWSESNTIYF. The CDR3 DNA is TGTGCCTGGAGCGAGTCAAACACCATATATTTT.